These 15 T cell receptor beta chains share one sample of origin, sequenced in a study of cytomegalovirus exposure and HLA in healthy donors. PCR used 60 Vbeta primers and 13 Jbeta primers. Sequencing used immunoSEQ multiplex PCR; TCRdb keeps in-frame clones, though not all of them. The profile shows around 150,000 clones, 60% to 80% of them singletons. Material: PBMCs. The receptor set was obtained from a woman aged 25 to 39 in good health and CMV-seronegative.

The chain recombines TRBV9 with TRBJ2-5; 9 bases match TRBD1. The CDR3 has 14 residues. After removal of 0 bases from V and 7 bases from J, the junction contained 4 bases not matched to a gene. The V gene's germline CDR1 is SGDLS and CDR2 YYNGEE. The DNA for the CDR3 is TGTGCCAGCAGCGTAGAAGGGGACAGGGTGACCCAGTACTTC. It translates to CASSVEGDRVTQYF.

The chain has TRBV5-6 and TRBJ1-2; 7 positions match TRBD1. V trimming: 2 bases; J trimming: 4 bases; junction bases outside the gene matches: 5. The CDR3 is 14 residues long. Germline V gives CDR1 SGHDT, CDR2 YYEEEE. Here the CDR3 reads CASSFPGQSYGYTF. Here the CDR3 DNA reads TGTGCCAGCAGCTTCCCGGGACAGAGCTATGGCTACACCTTC.

Worth noting for this clone: Other DNA sequences in the sample encode the same CDR3. This sequence joins TRBV5-4 and TRBJ1-5; 9 nucleotides align to TRBD1. The V segment lost 2 bases and the J segment 4 bases; nucleotides outside the gene matches: 4. This CDR3 has 15 amino acids. Germline V gives CDR1 SGHNT, CDR2 YYREEE (reference sequence). The CDR3 region has the DNA TGTGCCAGCAGCTTAGGGGGACAGGGTAATCAGCCCCAGCATTTT. Translating it yields CASSLGGQGNQPQHF.

The chain recombines TRBV9 with TRBJ2-7, with TRBD1 identical over 10 bases. Losses at the gene ends were 2 bases for V and 5 bases for J; bases not matched to a gene: 4. Germline CDR1 is SGDLS and CDR2 is YYNGEE. The CDR3 loop spans 14 amino acids. CDR3 residues: CASSVRQGADEQYF. CDR3 coding DNA: TGTGCCAGCAGCGTGAGACAGGGGGCGGACGAGCAGTACTTC.

The DNA for the CDR3 is TGTGCCAGCAGCATTGGCGGCCAGGGGATTTCATACTCACCCCTCCACTTT. It encodes CASSIGGQGISYSPLHF. V and J are TRBV5-4 and TRBJ1-6; TRBD1 might be the D (6 bases). The germline V gene has CDR1 SGHNT and CDR2 YYREEE (reference sequence). V lost 4 bases and J lost 10, with 24 bases in between. The CDR3 sequence is 17 residues long.

CDR3 sequence reads: CAWEPGLPAYNEQFF. The CDR3, as DNA: TGTGCCTGGGAACCGGGACTGCCAGCCTACAATGAGCAGTTCTTC. The chain links TRBV30 to TRBJ2-1; maybe TRBD2 (6 bases). Trimming cost V 5 bases and J 2 bases, with 16 bases left between them. CDR1 GTSNPN and CDR2 SVGIG come from the germline V gene (reference sequence). This CDR3 spans 15 amino acids.

This clone was observed a handful of times. The chain has TRBV29-1 and TRBJ1-2; 7 bases fit TRBD1. The germline CDR1 and CDR2 sequences are SQVTM and ANQGSEA. V lost 5 bases to trimming and J lost 6 bases; unmatched junction nucleotides: 6. This CDR3 is built from 12 residues. The CDR3 DNA is TGCAGCGTTCGAGAGGGGGCTGATGGCTACACCTTC. Its protein product is CSVREGADGYTF. Complete variable domain (other parts from reference TRBV29-1 and TRBJ1-2): SAVISQKPSRDICQRGTSLTIQCQVDSQVTMMFWYRQQPGQSLTLIATANQGSEATYESGFVIDKFPISRPNLTFSTLTVSNMSPEDSSIYLCSVREGADGYTFGSGTRLTVV.

V usage is TRBV27 and J usage is TRBJ1-4; 8 bases line up with TRBD1. CDR3 length equals 15 residues. Trimming took 4 bases from V and 7 from J; bases not matched to a gene: 8. The germline CDR1 and CDR2 sequences are MNHEY and SMNVEV (reference sequence). CDR3 bases: TGTGCCAGCAGTTCAGGACAGGGCCGGGGTGAAAAACTGTTTTTT. As protein: CASSSGQGRGEKLFF.

The J gene is TRBJ2-3, the V gene TRBV2, with 10 bases lining up with TRBD1. Germline values: CDR1 SNHLY, CDR2 FYNNEI. V gave up 6 bases and J gave up 6 bases; unmatched junction bases: 9. The CDR3 consists of 15 residues. CDR3: CASRGTGVRSDTQYF. The CDR3 bases are TGTGCCAGCAGAGGGACAGGGGTCCGATCTGATACGCAGTATTTT.

Here the CDR3 DNA reads TGTGCCATCATTAAGGACAGGGCTGGCACTGAAGCTTTCTTT. It specifies CAIIKDRAGTEAFF. This chain links TRBV10-3 with TRBJ1-1; TRBD1 aligns across 8 bases. Germline CDR1 reads ENHRY; CDR2 reads SYGVKD. V was clipped by 7 bases and J by 4 bases; unmatched bases: 8. CDR3 length: 14 residues.

The sample holds a few counts of this clone. The chain carries TRBV6-5 and TRBJ2-7, with D uncertain. Between the trimmed V and J ends, which lost 0 bases and 5 bases, there was a span of 11 bases. CDR1 and CDR2 (germline): MNHEY, SVGAGI. The CDR3 spans 14 residues. The CDR3 loop is CASSYSNEVNEQYF. The CDR3 DNA reads as TGTGCCAGCAGTTACTCGAACGAGGTGAACGAGCAGTACTTC.

The sample holds one count of this clone. The junction departs from germline at one end; a sequencing error may be responsible. This chain connects TRBV7-7 to TRBJ1-4; TRBD1 agrees at 7 bases. Germline V gene sequence: CDR1 SSHAT, CDR2 FNYEAQ (reference sequence). CDR3 size: 14 residues. The CDR3 loop is CASSPGGTNEKLFF. The CDR3 DNA reads TGTGCTAGCAGCCCAGGGGGGACTAATGAAAAACTGTTTTTT.

This clone was counted once. The chain recombines TRBV5-1 with TRBJ2-2; D is perhaps TRBD2 (5 bases). The V end was cut by 4 bases, the J end by 3 bases, with 25 bases between. Germline V gene data show CDR1 as SGHRS and CDR2 as YFSETQ. This CDR3 contains 19 residues. The CDR3 reads CASSAIPPGLGSYTGELFF. In nucleotides, the CDR3 is TGCGCCAGCAGCGCTATACCGCCGGGCCTGGGGAGTTACACCGGGGAGCTGTTTTTT.

This chain links TRBV19 with TRBJ1-1; D is perhaps TRBD1 (6 bases). The germline V gene has CDR1 LNHDA and CDR2 SQIVND (reference sequence). Trimming left V 3 bases short and J 11 bases short, with 16 bases between. The CDR3 runs 13 residues. The CDR3 nucleotides read TGTGCCAGTAGTATCCGGGGGGCGGAGAAGGCTTTCTTT. Translated: CASSIRGAEKAFF.

This chain connects TRBV5-1 to TRBJ1-5, with TRBD1 identical over 8 bases. After removal of 4 bases from V and 6 bases from J, the junction contained 6 bases not matched to a gene. The CDR3 runs to 14 residues. Germline CDR1 and CDR2: SGHRS and YFSETQ. The CDR3 DNA sequence: TGCGCCAGCAGCCCCGGACAGGGAACTCAGCCCCAGCATTTT. The encoded protein is CASSPGQGTQPQHF. Full variable domain (missing parts from reference TRBV5-1 and TRBJ1-5): KAGVTQTPRYLIKTRGQQVTLSCSPISGHRSVSWYQQTPGQGLQFLFEYFSETQRNKGNFPGRFSGRQFSNSRSEMNVSTLELGDSALYLCASSPGQGTQPQHFGDGTRLSIL.